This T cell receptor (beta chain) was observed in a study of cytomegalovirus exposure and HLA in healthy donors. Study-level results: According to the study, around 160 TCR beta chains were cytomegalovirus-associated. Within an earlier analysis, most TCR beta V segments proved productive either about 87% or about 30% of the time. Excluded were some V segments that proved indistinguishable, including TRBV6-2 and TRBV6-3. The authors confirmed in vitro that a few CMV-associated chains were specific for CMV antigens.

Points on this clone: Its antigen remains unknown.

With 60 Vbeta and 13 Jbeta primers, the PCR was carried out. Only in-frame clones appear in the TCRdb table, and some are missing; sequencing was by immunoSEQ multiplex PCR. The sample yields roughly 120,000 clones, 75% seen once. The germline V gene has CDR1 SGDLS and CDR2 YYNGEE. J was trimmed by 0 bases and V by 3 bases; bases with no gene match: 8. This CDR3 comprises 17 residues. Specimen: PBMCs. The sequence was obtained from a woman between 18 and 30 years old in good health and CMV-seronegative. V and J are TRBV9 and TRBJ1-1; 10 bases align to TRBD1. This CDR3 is CASSAERQGALNTEAFF. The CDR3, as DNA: TGTGCCAGCAGCGCGGAAAGACAGGGGGCCCTGAACACTGAAGCTTTCTTT.